One sample yielded the 22 T cell receptor beta chains listed below, sequenced in a study of blood T cell repertoires in COVID-19. Produced via immunoSEQ multiplex PCR; TCRdb's table is partial and in-frame only. The sample has 35,000 to 50,000 clones, about 85% seen once; the top ten hold roughly 4.3%. Input material: peripheral blood. These receptors were obtained from a man aged 55 to 70 with acute or convalescent COVID-19.

V gene TRBV4-3 combines with J gene TRBJ2-5; the D gene is possibly TRBD2 (6 bases). V dropped 0 bases and J dropped 1 base, with 18 bases sitting between them. CDR1 and CDR2 from the germline V gene are LGHNA and YSLEER. There are 18 residues in the CDR3. DNA for the CDR3: TGCGCCAGCAGCCAAGATATCGCCGTCGGGGGTACCCAAGAGACCCAGTACTTC. Its protein is CASSQDIAVGGTQETQYF.

The chain uses TRBV6-2 or TRBV6-3 and TRBJ1-5; TRBD1 agrees at 9 bases. After removal of 4 bases from V and 9 bases from J, the junction contained 4 bases not matched to a gene. Germline V gene data show CDR1 as MNHEY and CDR2 as SVGEGT. CDR3 length equals 13 residues. The CDR3 spells CASSLGTGRPQHF. The CDR3 DNA sequence: TGTGCCAGCAGTTTGGGGACAGGGCGGCCCCAGCATTTT.

J is TRBJ1-6 and V is TRBV5-6; 9 bases map to TRBD1. This CDR3 has 16 residues. V gave up 4 bases and J gave up 3 bases; unmatched junction bases: 5. Germline assignment: CDR1 SGHDT and CDR2 YYEEEE. The CDR3 sequence is CASSRGTGNYNSPLHF. CDR3 coding DNA: TGTGCCAGCAGCCGCGGGACAGGGAACTATAATTCACCCCTCCACTTT. The whole variable domain, remainder taken from reference TRBV5-6 and TRBJ1-6, is DAGVTQSPTHLIKTRGQQVTLRCSPKSGHDTVSWYQQALGQGPQFIFQYYEEEERQRGNFPDRFSGHQFPNYSSELNVNALLLGDSALYLCASSRGTGNYNSPLHFGNGTRLTVT.

V and J are TRBV5-6 and TRBJ1-1, with 7 positions matching TRBD1. J lost 5 bases, V lost 1 base, and 2 bases had no gene match. Germline V CDR1 and CDR2: SGHDT, YYEEEE. The CDR3 is made up of 13 amino acids. This CDR3 is CASSLSQGTEAFF. CDR3 in DNA: TGTGCCAGCAGCTTGTCACAGGGGACTGAAGCTTTCTTT.

This sequence joins TRBV7-2 and TRBJ2-5, with D maybe TRBD2 (6 bases). The length of the CDR3 is 13 residues. The ends were cut back, 1 base at V and 3 bases at J, with 6 bases in the middle. Germline V CDR1 and CDR2: SGHTA, FQGNSA. The CDR3 DNA reads as TGTGCCAGCAGCTTAGGCGGGAAAGAGACCCAGTACTTC. It specifies CASSLGGKETQYF.

This clone was counted only a few times. The rearrangement joins TRBV29-1 to TRBJ2-7; D is possibly TRBD1 (6 bases). The germline V and J ends were trimmed by 4 bases and 1 base, with 11 bases remaining between them. This CDR3 spans 13 amino acids. Germline values: CDR1 SQVTM, CDR2 ANQGSEA. In DNA form, the CDR3 reads TGCAGCGTTGTGGACAGTGGGTCCTACGAGCAGTACTTC. Protein sequence: CSVVDSGSYEQYF.

V is TRBV30 and J is TRBJ1-1, with 8 nucleotides matching TRBD1. With V trimmed by 2 bases and J by 0 bases, 8 bases remained unmatched. CDR1 is GTSNPN, CDR2 SVGIG, per germline (reference sequence). This CDR3 has 16 amino acids. CDR3 residues: CAWSFRGLQMNTEAFF. CDR3 DNA: TGTGCCTGGAGTTTCAGGGGGCTACAGATGAACACTGAAGCTTTCTTT.

The V call is TRBV11-2, the J call TRBJ1-2; 7 bases match TRBD1. Germline trimming cut 5 bases from V and 7 bases from J; bases unmatched to any gene: 13. CDR1 and CDR2 (germline): SGHAT, FQNNGV. The CDR3 runs 15 residues. Here the CDR3 reads CASSLGQRTPGGYTF. In nucleotides, the CDR3 is TGTGCCAGCAGCCTGGGACAGAGAACCCCCGGTGGCTACACCTTC.

The chain recombines TRBV30 with TRBJ1-5; 7 bases are a match to TRBD1. Germline V gene sequence: CDR1 GTSNPN, CDR2 SVGIG (reference sequence). Trimming removed 1 base from V and 3 bases from J; junction bases left unmatched: 12. The CDR3 is 17 residues long. CDR3 region: CAWSGPVGTAINQPQHF. CDR3 nucleotides: TGTGCCTGGAGTGGCCCCGTAGGGACAGCGATCAATCAGCCCCAGCATTTT. The variable domain in full, with the rest retrieved from reference TRBV30 and TRBJ1-5, is SQTIHQWPATLVQPVGSPLSLECTVEGTSNPNLYWYRQAAGRGLQLLFYSVGIGQISSEVPQNLSASRPQDRQFILSSKKLLLSDSGFYLCAWSGPVGTAINQPQHFGDGTRLSIL.

The chain has TRBV29-1 and TRBJ2-1; the match to TRBD2 covers 14 bases. Germline CDR1 SQVTM, CDR2 ANQGSEA. The CDR3 consists of 16 residues. V gave up 4 bases and J gave up 3 bases; unmatched junction bases: 5. The CDR3 coding sequence is TGCAGCGTTGTAGGACTAGCGGGGGGATACTACAATGAGCAGTTCTTC. It yields the protein CSVVGLAGGYYNEQFF.

This rearrangement joins TRBV5-1 to TRBJ2-5; 8 nucleotides align to TRBD1. The germline gives CDR1 SGHRS, CDR2 YFSETQ. Trimming took 3 bases from V and 5 from J; bases not matched to a gene: 6. The CDR3 has 14 residues. The CDR3 bases are TGCGCCAGCAGCTCTGGACAGGGTATTGAGACCCAGTACTTC. This gives the protein CASSSGQGIETQYF.

CDR3 region: CATSLEGQGFSYGYTF. The CDR3 DNA reads as TGTGCCACCAGCCTTGAGGGACAGGGCTTTAGCTATGGCTACACCTTC. The V and J genes are TRBV15 and TRBJ1-2; 9 nucleotides align to TRBD1. CDR1 LNHNV and CDR2 YYDKDF come from the germline V gene (reference sequence). The CDR3 sequence is 16 residues long. V trimming: 5 bases; J trimming: 4 bases; junction bases outside the gene matches: 11.

This chain connects TRBV4-3 to TRBJ1-6; D may be TRBD1 (6 bases). The germline V gene encodes CDR1 LGHNA and CDR2 YSLEER. Trimming removed 0 bases at V and 4 bases at J, with 10 bases between. This CDR3 region has 16 residues. The CDR3 sequence is CASSQDLTGYNSPLHF. The CDR3 coding sequence is TGCGCCAGCAGCCAAGATCTTACAGGGTATAATTCACCCCTCCACTTT.

The chain employs TRBV2 and TRBJ2-5, with 13 bases fitting TRBD2. The CDR3 consists of 15 residues. After removal of 4 bases from V and 3 bases from J, the junction contained 2 bases not matched to a gene. Looked up from germline, CDR1 is SNHLY and CDR2 is FYNNEI. CDR3 sequence reads: CASSGLAGGKETQYF. CDR3 sequence (DNA): TGTGCCAGCAGTGGACTAGCGGGGGGTAAAGAGACCCAGTACTTC.

This rearrangement joins TRBV18 to TRBJ1-1, with 7 bases matching TRBD1. The V and J ends lost 0 bases and 8 bases, in that order; junction bases with no gene match: 6. CDR1 and CDR2 from the germline V gene are KGHSH and LQKENI. The length of the CDR3 is 14 residues. The CDR3: CASSPPGTALEAFF. The CDR3 DNA reads as TGTGCCAGCTCACCACCGGGGACAGCTCTCGAAGCTTTCTTT.

In its sample, this clone was seen once. This chain connects TRBV6-1 to TRBJ1-5; TRBD1 matches 9 bases. The CDR3 totals 18 residues. V was pared by 2 bases and J by 0 bases, with 8 bases of the junction left unmatched. Germline lookup yields CDR1 MNHNS and CDR2 SASEGT. The CDR3 reads CASSELQGAAYSNQPQHF. In DNA form, the CDR3 reads TGTGCCAGCAGTGAACTACAGGGGGCTGCATATAGCAATCAGCCCCAGCATTTT.

V gene TRBV19 combines with J gene TRBJ2-5, with D tentatively TRBD2 (6 bases). From germline, CDR1 is LNHDA and CDR2 SQIVND (reference sequence). The CDR3 runs 11 residues. The germline V and J ends were trimmed by 10 bases and 4 bases, with 10 bases remaining between them. The CDR3 loop reads CATGGIETQYF. CDR3 sequence (DNA): TGTGCCACAGGAGGGATAGAGACCCAGTACTTC.

This chain joins TRBV19 and TRBJ1-4; D unclear. V lost 1 base to trimming and J lost 0 bases, with 15 bases between them. From germline, CDR1 is LNHDA and CDR2 SQIVND (reference sequence). The CDR3 is 18 residues long. The CDR3 DNA follows: TGTGCCAGTAGTATAGTATTTGGGCGGACTGCAACTAATGAAAAACTGTTTTTT. As protein: CASSIVFGRTATNEKLFF.

The J gene is TRBJ1-1, the V gene TRBV6-1; 10 bases fit TRBD1. This CDR3 contains 13 residues. The germline gives CDR1 MNHNS, CDR2 SASEGT. The ends lost 1 base at V and 10 bases at J; junction bases unmatched: 3. DNA of the CDR3: TGTGCCAGCAGTGAAGGACAGGGGGCGCGAGCTTTCTTT. As protein: CASSEGQGARAFF.

The chain combines TRBV25-1 with TRBJ1-1, with D hard to call. The germline gives CDR1 MGHDK, CDR2 SYGVNS. The CDR3 runs to 12 residues. Trimming pared 8 bases from V and 10 bases from J, leaving 17 bases between. The CDR3 DNA reads as TGTGCCAGCGAAGTAGATGGTCACGGAGCTTTCTTT. Its protein is CASEVDGHGAFF.

The chain has TRBV5-6 and TRBJ2-3; D is unresolved. With 0 bases removed from V and 2 bases from J, the gap between germline ends came to 10 bases. Germline CDR1 SGHDT, CDR2 YYEEEE. The CDR3 has 15 residues. The CDR3 loop is CASSLAPSPTDTQYF. Here the CDR3 DNA reads TGTGCCAGCAGCTTGGCCCCATCCCCCACAGATACGCAGTATTTT.

The chain carries TRBV7-8 and TRBJ2-3, with D unresolved. The V end lost 5 bases, the J end lost 2 bases, and 8 bases lay between the germline ends. Germline V gives CDR1 SGHVS, CDR2 FQNEAQ. The CDR3 is 13 amino acids. The CDR3 protein is CASSRQDTDTQYF. DNA of the CDR3: TGTGCCAGCAGCCGTCAGGACACAGATACGCAGTATTTT.